This T cell receptor beta chain was sequenced for a study of blood T cell repertoires in COVID-19 (dated by TCRdb to the early 2020s). With respect to the entire study: The collaborator samples originated in the United States, Italy and Spain and spanned the acute and convalescent phases of COVID-19. The prospective study material was composed of cDNA or gDNA derived from T cells, B-cell-depleted T cells, or PBMCs. The dataset comprised deeply sampled blood TCRbeta repertoires from subjects exposed to, actively infected with, or recovered from COVID-19. The repertoires were released in a freely available public database intended as a resource for research on the immune response to SARS-CoV-2. Samples were obtained from the ongoing ImmuneRACE study (first 160 participants) and from 1,254 subjects provided by 6 global collaborators. Nearly every sample came with metadata listing a de-identified subject ID, COVID-19 status, age in years and sex. HLA class I and class II types, where available, came from metadata supplied by the sample provider rather than from assay-based typing. Overall study results and their limits: Clinical and demographic metadata were provided uncurated, with the amount varying by source and participant.

The immunoSEQ Assay, a bias-controlled multiplex PCR, was used to amplify TCRbeta CDR3 regions from genomic DNA. Concerning the study's data processing: Nucleated cell counts per sample were estimated from amplification of reference gene primers within the assay. To quantify the absolute abundance of each unique TCRbeta CDR3 rearrangement, sequence reads were collapsed and filtered. For each sample, productive Simpson clonality was calculated by taking the square root of Simpson's diversity index across productive rearrangements. Held by TCRdb, this immuneACCESS table contains in-frame sequences only and omits some clones. Under half of the omission traces to an unresolved V gene where checked; the cause of the rest is unknown. V, J and clone size were drawn from that table, and D and trimming were deduced from the DNA. The sample has more than 150,000 clones on record, about four fifths of them singletons. The top ten clonotypes cover around 14% of the sample.

Collaborating institutions collected whole blood in K2EDTA tubes following their own protocols. Collaborator samples were shipped for TCRbeta analysis as frozen whole blood, isolated PBMCs, or DNA extracted from either sample type. A distance of 12 bases separates the germline ends of V and J, which lose 0 bases and 3 bases respectively. The CDR3, cysteine through phenylalanine, is 15 amino acids long. Solely the CDR3 DNA is kept, with 45 bases framed from the first base. From the germline V gene (reference sequence), CDR1 is MNHEY and CDR2 is SMNVEV. A word on this clone: Its antigen remains undetermined. No much larger clonotype is one base removed from it; base qualities were not supplied.

The receptor was derived from a woman aged 80 or over with acute or convalescent COVID-19. The rearrangement combines TRBV27 with TRBJ2-7; a tentative D match to TRBD1 spans 6 bases. Sequencing was carried out using peripheral blood. The DNA sequence is given as TGTGCCAGCAGTTTATCTGGACAGCCCTACTACGAGCAGTACTTC. This codes for CASSLSGQPYYEQYF.